The sequence of this T cell receptor beta chain was determined in a study of blood T cell repertoires in COVID-19. The length of the CDR3 is 12 residues. Trimming pared 1 base from V and 8 bases from J, leaving 9 bases between. The germline gives CDR1 SGHDT, CDR2 YYEEEE. Data came from immunoSEQ multiplex PCR; TCRdb stores just in-frame clones and leaves some out. This sample yields 300,000 or so clones, of which around 88% are seen a single time; 0.95% to 1.5% belongs to the top ten. This chain connects TRBV5-6 to TRBJ1-2; D gene uncertain. The sample taken for sequencing was peripheral blood. The sequence was obtained from a woman in her fifties or sixties with acute or convalescent COVID-19. The CDR3 protein is CASSLSDAGYTF. Written as DNA, the CDR3 is TGTGCCAGCAGCTTGTCCGATGCGGGCTACACCTTC.